The clone carrying this TCR beta chain has a handful of counts. The data stem from a study of OX40 agonist ivuxolimab in advanced cancers. Germline V gene sequence: CDR1 LGHNA, CDR2 YNFKEQ. Trimming shortened V by 0 bases and J by 5 bases, and 12 bases separated the two germline ends. This CDR3 comprises 15 residues. Assay used: immunoSEQ multiplex PCR; TCRdb lists only in-frame clones, some missing. The table includes tens of thousands of clones, about 94% detected once. The chain links TRBV4-2 to TRBJ2-3, with D possibly TRBD2 on 6 matching bases. The clonotype comes from an adult with an advanced solid tumor such as melanoma, head and neck, liver or kidney cancer. The sequencing here drew on CD4+ or CD8+ T cells sorted from blood, taken in a trial of the OX40 agonist ivuxolimab. The CDR3 protein is CASSQDSRGGDTQYF. The DNA of the CDR3 is TGTGCCAGCAGCCAAGATTCTAGGGGAGGAGATACGCAGTATTTT.